This T cell receptor beta chain came from a study of shared clonotypes between healthy human individuals. Study observations and caveats: The study generally estimated greater richness for naive than memory subsets.

This clone was observed a single time. Its antigen is currently unknown. In the sorted-subset replicate PCRs, about 200 ng DNA, 30,000 or so T cell genomes, was used. Assay: immunoSEQ multiplex PCR; the TCRdb copy retains only in-frame clones and omits some. The sample includes about 2.1 million clones, over 85% of them seen just once. Trimming removed 6 bases from V and 3 bases from J, with 17 bases in between. The CDR3 runs 15 residues. Germline lookup yields CDR1 MNHEY and CDR2 SVGAGI. Terminally differentiated effector memory CD45RA+ cells were excluded by CCR7 positive selection of CD45RO-negative cells.

The chain has TRBV6-5 and TRBJ1-1; tentative D call: TRBD1 (5 bases). The TCR sequence derives from a man between 18 and 29 years old in good health. Some clones in this sample may be carry-over from other donors' samples. The material sequenced was naive CD8+ T cells from PBMCs. CDR3 in DNA: TGTGCCAGCAGGCGACGTACCAGGGTGGACACTGAAGCTTTCTTT. This encodes CASRRRTRVDTEAFF.